This entry lists 30 T cell receptor beta chains sequenced from one sample in a study of T cell clonality in common variable immunodeficiency. Study results and limitations: In common variable immunodeficiency, TCR beta chains reportedly carried fewer deletions and N-nucleotide insertions.

Profiling relied on immunoSEQ multiplex PCR, and the TCRdb table lists in-frame clones only, not all of them. The data show around 13,000 clones, with none appearing a single time. For these receptors, no antigen is known. Sequenced sample: peripheral blood mononuclear cells. The receptors were gathered from a human donor with common variable immunodeficiency.

This clone was seen more than once but under ten times. The read stops 3 residues short of the end of the CDR3; the missing end is completed from the germline J gene. This chain connects TRBV19 to TRBJ2-1; 7 bases map to TRBD1. V was pared by 5 bases and J by 6 bases, with 10 bases of the junction left unmatched. Germline-derived CDR1 and CDR2 are LNHDA and SQIVND (reference sequence). The length of the CDR3 is 15 residues. CDR3: CASSSDRGLVNEQFF. The part of the CDR3 DNA that was read is TGTGCCAGTAGTTCCGATAGGGGGCTAGTCAATGAG.

Comment on this clone: The CDR3 is cut off 3 residues early in the read; its end comes from the germline J gene. V gene TRBV7-9 combines with J gene TRBJ2-4; 8 bases match TRBD1. From germline, CDR1 is SEHNR and CDR2 FQNEAQ (reference sequence). This CDR3 region has 14 residues. The sequenced part of the CDR3 DNA is TGTGCCAGCAGCACCATCGACAGGGGTAGGGAT. It yields the protein CASSTIDRGRD. The whole CDR3 protein is CASSTIDRGRDQYF. The full variable domain, rest sourced from reference TRBV7-9 and TRBJ2-4, is DTGVSQNPRHKITKRGQNVTFRCDPISEHNRLYWYRQTLGQGPEFLTYFQNEAQLEKSRLLSDRFSAERPKGSFSTLEIQRTEQGDSAMYLCASSTIDRGRDQYFGAGTRLSVL.

This clone has a count of ten or more. The CDR3 loop reads CASSLTRAETQYF. The CDR3 DNA, read in part, is TGTGCCAGCAGCTTAACCAGGGCAGAGACC. J is TRBJ2-5 and V is TRBV7-2; a weak D match, TRBD1 (5 bases). The read ends 3 residues before the CDR3 terminus; that terminus is restored from the germline J gene. In germline, CDR1 is SGHTA, CDR2 FQGNSA. Trimming shortened V by 2 bases and J by 4 bases, and 8 bases separated the two germline ends. The CDR3 extends over 13 amino acids.

There are many counts of this clone. Read coverage stops 3 residues before the CDR3 terminus; the germline J gene supplies the remainder. This chain joins TRBV29-1 and TRBJ2-5, with 9 bases identical to TRBD1. CDR1 and CDR2 (germline): SQVTM, ANQGSEA. This CDR3 contains 13 residues. After removal of 8 bases from V and 6 bases from J, the junction contained 10 bases not matched to a gene. The DNA read from the CDR3 is TGCAGCCTTGGGGCGGACAGGGGAAAGACC. Translated: CSLGADRGKT. The complete CDR3 sequence is CSLGADRGKTQYF.

Note on this clone: The sequenced fragment ends 3 residues before the CDR3 boundary, so the rest is inferred from the germline J gene. The gene calls are TRBV7-2 and TRBJ1-5; possibly TRBD1 for D (5 bases). In germline, CDR1 is SGHTA, CDR2 FQGNSA. The V gene lost 6 bases and the J gene lost 6 bases, with 9 bases spanning the gap. The CDR3 extends over 12 amino acids. The CDR3 is CASRSQGQPQHF. The sequenced CDR3 bases are TGTGCCAGCAGATCTCAGGGTCAGCCC. The full variable domain, its missing parts supplied by reference TRBV7-2 and TRBJ1-5, is GAGVSQSPSNKVTEKGKDVELRCDPISGHTALYWYRQSLGQGLEFLIYFQGNSAPDKSGLPSDRFSAERTGGSVSTLTIQRTQQEDSAVYLCASRSQGQPQHFGDGTRLSIL.

As regards this clone: The CDR3 end falls 3 residues outside the read, so it is completed with the germline J gene. The gene calls are TRBV18 and TRBJ2-3; D unclear. Germline loops: CDR1 KGHSH, CDR2 LQKENI. Trimming shortened V by 8 bases and J by 4 bases, and 7 bases separated the two germline ends. The CDR3 contains 11 residues. The CDR3 sequence: CASLRSDTQYF. CDR3 bases read: TGTGCCAGCCTCCGGTCAGATACG.

A word on this clone: The read ends 3 residues shy of where the CDR3 ends; the end is completed using the germline J gene. This chain joins TRBV2 and TRBJ2-1, with 8 bases matching TRBD1. CDR3 length: 13 amino acids. Trimming removed 5 bases from V and 9 bases from J; junction bases left unmatched: 6. Germline assignment: CDR1 SNHLY and CDR2 FYNNEI. This CDR3 is CASSKRQGIEQFF. The DNA read from the CDR3 is TGTGCCAGCAGTAAACGACAGGGGATTGAG.

The table lists this clone with a few counts. Read coverage stops 3 residues before the CDR3 terminus; the germline J gene supplies the remainder. The chain carries TRBV19 and TRBJ1-4; no firm D call. The V gene lost 5 bases and the J gene lost 5 bases, with 9 bases spanning the gap. The CDR3 extends over 13 amino acids. CDR1 LNHDA and CDR2 SQIVND come from the germline V gene (reference sequence). Incomplete CDR3 DNA: TGTGCCAGTAGTTTGCAGTTCAATGAAAAA. Amino acids: CASSLQFNEK. From start to end, the CDR3 is CASSLQFNEKLFF.

This clone was counted between two and nine times. The CDR3 end falls 3 residues outside the read, so it is completed with the germline J gene. The chain links TRBV19 to TRBJ2-3; D call uncertain. CDR1 is LNHDA, CDR2 SQIVND, per germline (reference sequence). This CDR3 is built from 15 residues. V lost 4 bases to trimming and J lost 4 bases, with 15 bases between them. This CDR3 reads CASSTPIGWADTQYF. CDR3 DNA, as far as it was read: TGTGCCAGTAGTACCCCGATAGGGTGGGCAGATACG.

This clone was seen a handful of times. The CDR3 is cut off 3 residues early in the read; its end comes from the germline J gene. The V call is TRBV7-9, the J call TRBJ2-5; weak D call: TRBD1 (6 bases). V lost 1 base, J lost 5 bases, and 11 bases lay in between. CDR1 is SEHNR and CDR2 is FQNEAQ in the germline V gene (reference sequence). The CDR3 is 14 residues long. CDR3 sequence: CASSLVQGSETQYF. The CDR3 DNA, read in part, is TGTGCCAGCAGCTTAGTCCAGGGGTCTGAGACC. The full variable domain, its missing parts supplied by reference TRBV7-9 and TRBJ2-5, is DTGVSQNPRHKITKRGQNVTFRCDPISEHNRLYWYRQTLGQGPEFLTYFQNEAQLEKSRLLSDRFSAERPKGSFSTLEIQRTEQGDSAMYLCASSLVQGSETQYFGPGTRLLVL.

This clone was recorded a few times. The read comes to an end 3 residues before the CDR3 does, leaving the germline J gene to fill in the end. The chain recombines TRBV7-6 with TRBJ1-4; 7 bases map to TRBD1. V dropped 4 bases and J dropped 7; count of bases not matched to a gene: 3. There are 13 residues in the CDR3. CDR1 is SGHVS, CDR2 FNYEAQ, per germline. CDR3 DNA, as far as it was read: TGTGCCAGCAGCTCAGGGGGTGGTGAAAAA. It translates to CASSSGGGEK. The full-length CDR3 reads as CASSSGGGEKLFF. Full variable domain (outside the CDR3, taken from reference TRBV7-6 and TRBJ1-4): GAGVSQSPRYKVTKRGQDVALRCDPISGHVSLYWYRQALGQGPEFLTYFNYEAQQDKSGLPNDRFSAERPEGSISTLTIQRTEQRDSAMYRCASSSGGGEKLFFGSGTQLSVL.

This clone was counted between two and nine times. Coverage ceases 3 residues before the CDR3 finishes, and the germline J gene fills in the end. The chain uses TRBV20-1 and TRBJ2-7, with 12 bases that match TRBD1. V trimming: 3 bases; J trimming: 3 bases; junction bases outside the gene matches: 3. CDR1 DFQATT and CDR2 SNEGSKA come from the germline V gene (reference sequence). This CDR3 has 14 residues. The DNA read from the CDR3 is TGCAGTGCTAGGGGGACAGGGGGCCGCTACGAG. Residues: CSARGTGGRYE. The CDR3 as a whole reads CSARGTGGRYEQYF.

This clone came up a few times. The read ends 3 residues shy of where the CDR3 ends; the end is completed using the germline J gene. The J gene is TRBJ2-7, the V gene TRBV6-2 or TRBV6-3; the match to TRBD1 covers 10 bases. Per the germline V gene, CDR1 is MNHEY and CDR2 is SVGEGT. The CDR3 is 15 amino acids. V shed 5 bases, J shed 3 bases, and the junction held 7 bases outside the gene matches. The sequenced CDR3 bases are TGTGCCAGCAGTGATCCCGGGACAGGGGACTACGAG. Its protein is CASSDPGTGDYE. The full CDR3 protein is CASSDPGTGDYEQYF.

This clone was detected a few times. Coverage ceases 3 residues before the CDR3 finishes, and the germline J gene fills in the end. The rearrangement uses TRBV30 and TRBJ2-6; D gene uncertain. With 0 bases removed from V and 4 bases from J, the gap between germline ends came to 4 bases. In germline, CDR1 is GTSNPN, CDR2 SVGIG (reference sequence). The CDR3 covers 13 residues. CDR3 loop: CAWSVAGANVLTF. CDR3 DNA, as far as it was read: TGTGCCTGGAGTGTAGCCGGGGCCAACGTC.

As concerns this clone: The CDR3 extends 3 residues past the end of the read, so its final part is completed from the germline J gene. The chain combines TRBV20-1 with TRBJ2-5; 10 nucleotides match TRBD2. Germline CDR1 reads DFQATT; CDR2 reads SNEGSKA (reference sequence). After removal of 3 bases from V and 5 bases from J, the junction contained 6 bases not matched to a gene. The CDR3 is 14 residues long. The CDR3 DNA, read in part, is TGCAGTGCTAGGCCTAGCGGGGGATTGGAGACC. It codes for CSARPSGGLET. The entire CDR3 protein is CSARPSGGLETQYF.

The sample holds a few counts of this clone. The observed sequence ends 3 residues before the CDR3 terminus, with the missing tail filled in from the germline J gene. The rearrangement joins TRBV30 to TRBJ1-6, with TRBD1 matching 7 bases. Looked up from germline, CDR1 is GTSNPN and CDR2 is SVGIG (reference sequence). Trimming removed 0 bases from V and 6 bases from J; junction bases left unmatched: 5. The CDR3 is made up of 15 amino acids. Incomplete CDR3 DNA: TGTGCCTGGAGTGTCCGGGACAGAGGTAATTCACCC. Its translation: CAWSVRDRGNSP. The full CDR3 is CAWSVRDRGNSPLHF.

This clone was found many times. The read falls 3 residues short of the CDR3 end, and the missing part is taken from the germline J gene. This chain joins TRBV10-1 and TRBJ2-3; D not certain. V was shortened by 0 bases and J by 2 bases, with 9 bases between the two germline ends. CDR1 WNHNN and CDR2 SYGVQD come from the germline V gene (reference sequence). The CDR3 spans 15 residues. The CDR3 DNA, read in part, is TGCGCCAGCAGTGAGTCGGTCAGGCCCACAGATACG. Its translation is CASSESVRPTDT. From start to end, the CDR3 is CASSESVRPTDTQYF.

This clone appeared many times. The read stops 3 residues short of the end of the CDR3; the missing end is completed from the germline J gene. V usage is TRBV10-3 and J usage is TRBJ2-3; D is unclear. The CDR3 length is 13 residues. CDR1 and CDR2 from the germline V gene are ENHRY and SYGVKD. V dropped 7 bases and J dropped 6 bases, with 14 bases sitting between them. The CDR3 protein is CAINPRMEDTQYF. The part of the CDR3 DNA that was read is TGTGCCATCAACCCGCGGATGGAGGATACG.

On this clone itself: The read finishes 3 residues shy of the CDR3 end, and the germline J gene is used to complete it. This sequence joins TRBV7-2 and TRBJ2-7; 7 positions match TRBD2. The CDR3 is 13 residues long. Germline V gives CDR1 SGHTA, CDR2 FQGNSA. V shed 6 bases, J shed 3 bases, and the junction held 5 bases outside the gene matches. CDR3 DNA, as far as it was read: TGTGCCAGCAGTTCTAGCGGAAACTACGAG. Translation: CASSSSGNYE. The full CDR3 protein is CASSSSGNYEQYF.

This clone was picked up a small number of times. The missing CDR3 end, 3 residues past where the read stops, is filled in from the germline J gene. The gene calls are TRBV18 and TRBJ2-5, with D possibly TRBD1 on 5 matching bases. V shed 6 bases and J shed 2 bases, with 13 bases lying between them. CDR3 length: 14 amino acids. The germline gives CDR1 KGHSH, CDR2 LQKENI. The covered CDR3 bases are TGTGCCAGCTCCCCCCCGGACATACAAGAGACC. Translating it yields CASSPPDIQET. The CDR3 in full is CASSPPDIQETQYF.

As concerns this clone: The read gets to within 3 residues of the CDR3 end, and the germline J gene fills in the rest. The chain is built from TRBV11-2 and TRBJ2-7; D uncertain. Germline CDR1 and CDR2: SGHAT and FQNNGV. The CDR3 sequence is 13 residues long. Deletions cut 5 bases from V and 0 bases from J, with 8 bases between. CDR3 sequence: CASSGSGSYEQYF. CDR3 bases read: TGTGCCAGCAGCGGCTCGGGCTCCTACGAG.

With respect to this clone: The read terminates 3 residues ahead of where the CDR3 ends, so the germline J gene completes it. The J gene is TRBJ2-5, the V gene TRBV2, with TRBD2 matching 13 bases. This CDR3 comprises 18 residues. After removal of 6 bases from V and 4 bases from J, the junction contained 14 bases not matched to a gene. CDR1 is SNHLY, CDR2 FYNNEI, per germline. CDR3 region: CASRHSGLAGTSGETQYF. The sequenced part of the CDR3 DNA is TGTGCCAGCAGGCATTCGGGACTAGCGGGGACGTCAGGAGAGACC.

This clone was detected a few times. The read comes to an end 3 residues before the CDR3 does, leaving the germline J gene to fill in the end. The V and J genes are TRBV19 and TRBJ2-1; tentatively, D is TRBD1 (5 bases). The germline V gene has CDR1 LNHDA and CDR2 SQIVND (reference sequence). Trimming shortened V by 3 bases and J by 7 bases, and 7 bases separated the two germline ends. This CDR3 comprises 12 residues. CDR3 region: CASSMDKNEQFF. CDR3 bases read: TGTGCCAGTAGTATGGACAAGAATGAG.

This clone has ten or more counts. Read data end 3 residues before the CDR3 end; the end is taken from the germline J gene. The rearrangement joins TRBV4-2 to TRBJ2-1; TRBD1 aligns across 9 bases. Germline V gene lookup returns CDR1 LGHNA and CDR2 YNFKEQ. Losses at the gene ends were 4 bases for V and 1 base for J; bases not matched to a gene: 17. The CDR3 is made up of 20 amino acids. The CDR3 is CASSLNPGQGRLLSYNEQFF. Incomplete CDR3 DNA: TGTGCCAGCAGCCTCAATCCGGGACAGGGCCGCTTACTATCCTACAATGAG.

About this clone: The missing CDR3 end, 3 residues past where the read stops, is filled in from the germline J gene. V usage is TRBV7-6 and J usage is TRBJ2-1; 7 bases are shared with TRBD2. The CDR3 sequence is 17 residues long. CDR1 is SGHVS, CDR2 FNYEAQ, per germline. The trim removed 5 bases at V and 1 base at J, leaving 11 bases unmatched. The part of the CDR3 DNA that was read is TGTGCCAGCAGCCTAAAAGGGACTACTAGTTCCTACAATGAG. Its protein is CASSLKGTTSSYNE. The whole CDR3 protein is CASSLKGTTSSYNEQFF.

This clone showed up just a few times. The read comes to an end 3 residues before the CDR3 does, leaving the germline J gene to fill in the end. The chain recombines TRBV6-2 or TRBV6-3 with TRBJ1-2; a possible D gene is TRBD1 (5 bases). This CDR3 has 16 residues. Trimming pared 5 bases from V and 3 bases from J, leaving 19 bases between. Germline V CDR1 and CDR2: MNHEY, SVGEGT. CDR3 region: CASSHWGRAIDYGYTF. CDR3 bases read: TGTGCCAGCAGTCATTGGGGCAGGGCAATTGACTATGGC.

This clone was counted a few times. The read terminates 3 residues before the CDR3 end, so the remaining end is supplied by the germline J gene. The chain has TRBV30 and TRBJ1-5, with TRBD1 identical over 7 bases. Germline CDR1 GTSNPN, CDR2 SVGIG (reference sequence). CDR3 size: 12 residues. V shed 5 bases and J 2 bases; nucleotides not matched to a gene: 0. The CDR3 bases that were read are TGTGCCTGGGGGACAGGCAATCAGCCC. Residues: CAWGTGNQP. The complete CDR3 sequence is CAWGTGNQPQHF.

In this sample, this clone is medium-sized (0.01 to 0.1%). At one end the junction does not follow the germline gene, possibly because of a read error. The read ends 3 residues shy of where the CDR3 ends; the end is completed using the germline J gene. The gene calls are TRBV7-7 and TRBJ1-1; no firm D call. In germline, CDR1 is SSHAT, CDR2 FNYEAQ (reference sequence). The CDR3 runs to 13 residues. Incomplete CDR3 DNA: TGTGCTAGCAGCTTAGTCCGGGACACTGAA. This gives the protein CASSLVRDTE. The complete CDR3 reads CASSLVRDTEAFF.

This clone was detected only a few times. The sequence runs out 3 residues before the end of the CDR3; the remainder is reconstructed from the germline J gene. The gene calls are TRBV18 and TRBJ1-2, with D perhaps matching TRBD1 (6 bases). The V gene lost 0 bases and the J gene lost 7 bases, with 9 bases spanning the gap. The length of the CDR3 is 13 residues. Per germline, CDR1 KGHSH and CDR2 LQKENI. The sequenced CDR3 bases are TGTGCCAGCTCACCACCGGGGGCGGCTGGC. Amino acids: CASSPPGAAG. The CDR3, in full, reads CASSPPGAAGYTF.

In this sample, this clone turned up a few times. The read finishes 3 residues shy of the CDR3 end, and the germline J gene is used to complete it. The rearrangement links TRBV19 to TRBJ2-7, with 10 bases lining up with TRBD1. The germline gives CDR1 LNHDA, CDR2 SQIVND (reference sequence). Trimming cost V 6 bases and J 3 bases; bases outside gene matches: 2. This CDR3 contains 13 residues. CDR3 residues: CASRRTGGYEQYF. The part of the CDR3 DNA that was read is TGTGCCAGTAGAAGGACAGGGGGCTACGAG. Together with reference TRBV19 and TRBJ2-7, the CDR3 gives the full variable domain: DGGITQSPKYLFRKEGQNVTLSCEQNLNHDAMYWYRQDPGQGLRLIYYSQIVNDFQKGDIAEGYSVSREKKESFPLTVTSAQKNPTAFYLCASRRTGGYEQYFGPGTRLTVT.